The present entry profiles one T cell receptor (beta chain) with its context. Because this beta chain is a stray read in a library intended to capture alpha chains, its abundance should not be given much weight. The time point here: sample taken at primary tumor resection. Researchers sequenced whole RNA taken from tumor, nontumor lung or frozen PBMC without sorting. The donors comprised 60 to 80 untreated early-stage non-small cell lung cancer patients. The sample originates from a study of spatial heterogeneity in lung cancer. Study-level information: Alpha-chain sequences were detected in numbers that were consistently lower than beta-chain sequences.

The study tagged each TCR cDNA molecule with a unique molecular identifier. Via MiXCR, TCRdb re-called the 5' RACE reads, giving one row per CDR3 protein. The sample consists of about 12,000 distinct CDR3 sequences, about 6% of them appearing once. CDR3 size: 14 residues. The V gene end was trimmed by 5 bases and the J gene end by 5 bases; junction bases not matched to a gene: 6. The germline V gene has CDR1 SGHTA and CDR2 FQGNSA. This TCR came from a male donor with early-stage non-small cell lung cancer. This material consisted of normal lung tissue next to the tumor, taken at surgery. The rearrangement links TRBV7-2 to TRBJ2-1; 7 bases map to TRBD2. This chain's CDR3 is CASSIRDYHNEQFF. The CDR3 bases are TGTGCCAGCAGCATCCGGGACTACCACAATGAGCAGTTCTTC.